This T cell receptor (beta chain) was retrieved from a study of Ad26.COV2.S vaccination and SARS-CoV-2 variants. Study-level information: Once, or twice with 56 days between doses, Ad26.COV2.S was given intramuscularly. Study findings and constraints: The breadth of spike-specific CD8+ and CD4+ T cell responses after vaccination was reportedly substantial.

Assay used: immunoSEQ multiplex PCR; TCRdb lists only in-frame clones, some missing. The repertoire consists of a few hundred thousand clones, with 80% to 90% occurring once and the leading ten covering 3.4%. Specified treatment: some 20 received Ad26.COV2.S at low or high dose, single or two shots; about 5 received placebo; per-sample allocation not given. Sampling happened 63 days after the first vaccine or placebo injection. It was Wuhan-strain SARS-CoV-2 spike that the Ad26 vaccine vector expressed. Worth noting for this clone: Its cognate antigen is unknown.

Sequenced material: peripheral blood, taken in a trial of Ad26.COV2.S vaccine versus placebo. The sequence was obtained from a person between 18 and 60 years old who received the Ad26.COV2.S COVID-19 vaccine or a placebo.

DNA of the CDR3: TGTGCCAGCAGCCTGGGACAGGGGAACGAGCAGTACTTC. It codes for CASSLGQGNEQYF. The rearrangement uses TRBV4-2 and TRBJ2-7; 10 bases map to TRBD1. Germline CDR1 LGHNA, CDR2 YNFKEQ. The CDR3 length is 13 residues. Trimming cost V 4 bases and J 5 bases; bases outside gene matches: 2.